This T cell receptor beta chain was recorded in a study of blood T cell repertoires in COVID-19. The overall study: Italy, Spain and the United States were the sources of the convalescent and acute COVID-19 samples. Nucleic acid was either cDNA or gDNA, and it came from T cells, B-cell-depleted T cells, or PBMCs.

In the authors' methods: Counts of nucleated cells, estimated from reference gene primer amplification, were obtained. TCRdb keeps only in-frame clones here, not all; method: immunoSEQ multiplex PCR. Clonal size and the V and J genes are those of that table, whereas D and trimming came from the DNA. The sample yields 300,000 to 350,000 clones, 83% seen once. Germline V lookup: CDR1 GTSNPN, CDR2 SVGIG (reference sequence). Deletions cut 8 bases from V and 8 bases from J, with 9 bases between. This CDR3 has 9 amino acids. The sequence derives from a man younger than 45 with active or convalescent COVID-19. This sequence joins TRBV30 and TRBJ1-2; D remains unclear. Sample: peripheral blood. This chain's CDR3 is CAGERGYTF. CDR3 sequence (DNA): TGTGCCGGGGAGCGGGGCTACACCTTC.